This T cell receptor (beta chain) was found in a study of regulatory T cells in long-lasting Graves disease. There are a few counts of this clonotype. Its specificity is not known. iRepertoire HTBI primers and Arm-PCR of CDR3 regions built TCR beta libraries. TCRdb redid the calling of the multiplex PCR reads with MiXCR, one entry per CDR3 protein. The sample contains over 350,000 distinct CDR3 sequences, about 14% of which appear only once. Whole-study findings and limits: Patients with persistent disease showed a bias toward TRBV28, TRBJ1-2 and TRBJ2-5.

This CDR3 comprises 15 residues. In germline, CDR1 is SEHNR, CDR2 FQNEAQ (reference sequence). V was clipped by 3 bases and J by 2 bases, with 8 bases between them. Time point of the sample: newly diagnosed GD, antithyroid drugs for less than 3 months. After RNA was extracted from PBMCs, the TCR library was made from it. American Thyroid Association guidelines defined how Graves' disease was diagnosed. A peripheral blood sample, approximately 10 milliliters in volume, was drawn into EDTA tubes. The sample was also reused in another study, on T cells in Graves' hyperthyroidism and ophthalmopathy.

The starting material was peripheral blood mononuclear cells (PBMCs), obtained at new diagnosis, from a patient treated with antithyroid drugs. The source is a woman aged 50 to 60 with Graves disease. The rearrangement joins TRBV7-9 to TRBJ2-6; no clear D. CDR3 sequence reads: CASSFWVPGANVLTF. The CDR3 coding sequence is TGTGCCAGCAGCTTTTGGGTTCCTGGGGCCAACGTCCTGACTTTC. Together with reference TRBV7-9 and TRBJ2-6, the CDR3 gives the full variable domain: DTGVSQNPRHKITKRGQNVTFRCDPISEHNRLYWYRQTLGQGPEFLTYFQNEAQLEKSRLLSDRFSAERPKGSFSTLEIQRTEQGDSAMYLCASSFWVPGANVLTFGAGSRLTVL.